This is a list of T cell receptor beta chains from one sample in a study of OX40 agonist ivuxolimab in advanced cancers. Some clones are missing from TCRdb's copy, which holds only in-frame ones; the method was immunoSEQ multiplex PCR. This sample has 45,000 to 55,000 clones; 65% to 85% occur once, and the top ten carry roughly 1.1%. Sample: CD4+ or CD8+ T cells sorted from blood, taken in a trial of the OX40 agonist ivuxolimab. The receptor source for this set is an adult with an advanced solid tumor such as melanoma, head and neck, liver or kidney cancer. Each CDR3 is given with its conserved first and last residue. Fields, in order: V gene, J gene, clone size, D gene, CDR3 protein, CDR3 DNA. D genes are given only for firm matches. Clone size, where shown, is once, few, many, or a class for clones that have expanded.

v_gene: TRBV6-1
j_gene: TRBJ2-2
abundance: NA
d_gene: TRBD2
CDR3aa: CASLVPGGPGELFF
CDR3nt: TGTGCCAGCCTGGTCCCGGGGGGGCCCGGGGAGCTGTTTTTT

v_gene: TRBV5-1
j_gene: TRBJ2-5
abundance: NA
d_gene: NA
CDR3aa: CASSFTPEETQYF
CDR3nt: TGCGCCAGCAGCTTTACGCCTGAAGAGACCCAGTACTTC

v_gene: TRBV7-6
j_gene: TRBJ2-2
abundance: NA
d_gene: NA
CDR3aa: CASSLAVTAGELFF
CDR3nt: TGTGCCAGCAGCTTAGCTGTGACCGCCGGGGAGCTGTTTTTT

v_gene: TRBV7-2
j_gene: TRBJ1-2
abundance: NA
d_gene: NA
CDR3aa: CASTSDRIGGYTF
CDR3nt: TGTGCCAGCACCAGCGACAGGATTGGTGGCTACACCTTC

v_gene: TRBV5-6
j_gene: TRBJ1-6
abundance: once
d_gene: NA
CDR3aa: CASSLVQGGSPLHF
CDR3nt: TGTGCCAGCAGCTTGGTTCAGGGCGGTTCACCCCTCCACTTT

v_gene: TRBV5-1
j_gene: TRBJ2-3
abundance: NA
d_gene: TRBD2
CDR3aa: CASSTAGGPRTDTQYF
CDR3nt: TGCGCCAGCTCCACGGCGGGGGGGCCTCGCACAGATACGCAGTATTTT

v_gene: TRBV4-2
j_gene: TRBJ2-5
abundance: NA
d_gene: TRBD2
CDR3aa: CASSQVLGGTSRETQYF
CDR3nt: TGTGCCAGCAGCCAAGTTCTTGGGGGGACTAGTAGGGAGACCCAGTACTTC

v_gene: TRBV2
j_gene: TRBJ2-5
abundance: NA
d_gene: TRBD1
CDR3aa: CASSAQGFVSKETQYF
CDR3nt: TGTGCCAGCAGTGCACAGGGGTTCGTAAGTAAAGAGACCCAGTACTTC

v_gene: TRBV6-5
j_gene: TRBJ2-2
abundance: NA
d_gene: NA
CDR3aa: CASSTIDTYTGELFF
CDR3nt: TGTGCCAGCAGTACGATTGACACTTACACCGGGGAGCTGTTTTTT

v_gene: TRBV11-2
j_gene: TRBJ2-7
abundance: NA
d_gene: NA
CDR3aa: CASSLTRGSYEQYF
CDR3nt: TGTGCCAGCAGCCTCACGCGCGGCTCCTACGAGCAGTACTTC

v_gene: TRBV7-2
j_gene: TRBJ1-4
abundance: NA
d_gene: TRBD1
CDR3aa: CASSFGQGTNEKLFF
CDR3nt: TGTGCCAGCAGCTTTGGACAGGGAACTAATGAAAAACTGTTTTTT

v_gene: TRBV6-1
j_gene: TRBJ1-4
abundance: NA
d_gene: NA
CDR3aa: CASSRGTLWNEKLFF
CDR3nt: TGTGCCAGCAGCCGAGGGACACTCTGGAATGAAAAACTGTTTTTT

v_gene: TRBV19
j_gene: TRBJ1-5
abundance: NA
d_gene: TRBD1
CDR3aa: CASRGTGGFSNQPQHF
CDR3nt: TGTGCCAGTAGAGGGACAGGGGGCTTTAGCAATCAGCCCCAGCATTTT

v_gene: TRBV27
j_gene: TRBJ2-1
abundance: NA
d_gene: NA
CDR3aa: CASSRAGATYNEQFF
CDR3nt: TGTGCCAGCAGTCGGGCAGGGGCTACATACAATGAGCAGTTCTTC

v_gene: TRBV7-9
j_gene: TRBJ2-7
abundance: NA
d_gene: NA
CDR3aa: CASSAVGPRMAYEQYF
CDR3nt: TGTGCCAGCAGCGCCGTCGGCCCCCGTATGGCCTACGAGCAGTACTTC

v_gene: TRBV10-3
j_gene: TRBJ2-1
abundance: NA
d_gene: TRBD2
CDR3aa: CAISEPASGGGNEQFF
CDR3nt: TGTGCCATCAGTGAGCCGGCTAGCGGGGGCGGGAATGAGCAGTTCTTC

v_gene: TRBV5-8
j_gene: TRBJ1-4
abundance: NA
d_gene: TRBD1
CDR3aa: CASSFDRGGGATNEKLFF
CDR3nt: TGTGCCAGCAGCTTTGACAGGGGAGGGGGTGCAACTAATGAAAAACTGTTTTTT

v_gene: TRBV5-4
j_gene: TRBJ2-5
abundance: NA
d_gene: TRBD2
CDR3aa: CASSLSGGQETQYF
CDR3nt: TGTGCCAGCAGCTTGAGCGGGGGTCAAGAGACCCAGTACTTC

v_gene: TRBV2
j_gene: TRBJ2-1
abundance: NA
d_gene: TRBD2
CDR3aa: CASRPLAAYNEQFF
CDR3nt: TGTGCCTCGAGGCCCCTAGCGGCCTACAATGAGCAGTTCTTC

v_gene: TRBV5-1
j_gene: TRBJ1-2
abundance: NA
d_gene: TRBD1
CDR3aa: CASRVGQGSGYTF
CDR3nt: TGCGCCAGCAGGGTCGGACAGGGATCTGGCTACACCTTC

v_gene: TRBV7-2
j_gene: TRBJ1-1
abundance: NA
d_gene: NA
CDR3aa: CASSLARTVTEAFF
CDR3nt: TGTGCCAGCAGCTTAGCGAGGACAGTAACTGAAGCTTTCTTT

v_gene: TRBV9
j_gene: TRBJ2-7
abundance: few
d_gene: NA
CDR3aa: CASSVGTEPYEQYF
CDR3nt: TGTGCCAGCAGCGTAGGGACGGAACCCTACGAGCAGTACTTC